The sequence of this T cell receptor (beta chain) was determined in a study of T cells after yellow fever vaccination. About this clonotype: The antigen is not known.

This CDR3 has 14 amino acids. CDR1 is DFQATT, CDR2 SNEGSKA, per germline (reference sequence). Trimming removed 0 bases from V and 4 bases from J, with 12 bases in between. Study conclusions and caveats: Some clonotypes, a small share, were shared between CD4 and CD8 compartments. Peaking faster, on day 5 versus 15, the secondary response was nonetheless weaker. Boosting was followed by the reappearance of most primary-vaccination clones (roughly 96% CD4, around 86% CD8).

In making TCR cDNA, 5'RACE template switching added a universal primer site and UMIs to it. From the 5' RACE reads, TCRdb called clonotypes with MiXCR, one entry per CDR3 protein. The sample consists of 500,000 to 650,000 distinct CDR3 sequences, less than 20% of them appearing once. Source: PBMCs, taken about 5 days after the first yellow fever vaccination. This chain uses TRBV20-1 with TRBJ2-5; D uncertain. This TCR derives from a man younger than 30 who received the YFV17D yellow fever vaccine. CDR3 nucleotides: TGCAGTGCTAGAGACCTAGTAAATCGAGAGACCCAGTACTTC. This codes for CSARDLVNRETQYF.